A selection of T cell receptor beta chains follows, all from one sample in a study of control samples from healthy donors and cancer patients. Generated by immunoSEQ multiplex PCR, the TCRdb table keeps only in-frame clones and is missing some. The sample holds about 98,000 clones; about 92% are singletons and the top ten take roughly 2.5%. Source material: blood. These receptors all come from a woman younger than 30 in good health. CDR3s include the opening cysteine and the closing phenylalanine or tryptophan. Size is stated for part of the rows, as once, few or many counts, or as a class when the clone is expanded.

>TRBV19|TRBJ1-2|-
CASSIGVGQGNYGYTF
>TRBV15|TRBJ2-3|-
CATSPPRTRGTASGVADTQYF
>TRBV12-5|TRBJ1-5|-
CASAKEMGRGSQPQHF
>TRBV28|TRBJ1-5|few
CASSPGGTYNQPQHF
>TRBV10-3|TRBJ1-4|once
CAISEYAGSLLFF
>TRBV7-3|TRBJ2-4|-
CASSLGPARQQYF
>TRBV6-1|TRBJ2-7|once
CASSEGLSQYF
>TRBV30|TRBJ1-5|once
CAWSGTGGAQHF
>TRBV14|TRBJ1-2|-
CASSQDQVRGNYGYTF
>TRBV19|TRBJ2-1|-
CASSPLAGSNEQFF
>TRBV6-4|TRBJ2-3|-
CASSEGTSGDTDTQYF
>TRBV3-1/TRBV3-2|TRBJ1-2|once
CASKAGGGNYGYTF
>TRBV29-1|TRBJ1-4|-
CSVRFDNEKLFF
>TRBV4-2|TRBJ1-3|-
CASSDQVGNTIYF
>TRBV24-1|TRBJ2-1|-
CATSDLGRVNEQFF
>TRBV30|TRBJ1-5|once
CAWSVPWDVNQPQHF
>TRBV28|TRBJ1-6|few
CASGTGPPYNSPLHF
>TRBV2|TRBJ2-7|-
CASSEERSREQYF
>TRBV27|TRBJ2-7|once
CASSELTGGAQYF
>TRBV6-5|TRBJ1-3|once
CASSYSFGSSGNTIYF
>TRBV2|TRBJ1-1|-
CASSGVLRRGHTEAFF
>TRBV6-5|TRBJ2-7|-
CASSFAGGPRNEQYF
>TRBV6-4|TRBJ1-2|-
CASSDSNRKLTGGYTF
>TRBV5-6|TRBJ1-1|once
CASSIVGAWNTEAFF
>TRBV3-1/TRBV3-2|TRBJ1-2|-
CASSQKGVYGYTF
>TRBV15|TRBJ2-1|-
CATSRDNEQFF
>TRBV28|TRBJ2-1|few
CASSEVSDYNEQFF
>TRBV6-6|TRBJ1-5|-
CASSYGSSMAQHF
>TRBV29-1|TRBJ1-3|-
CSVASYTNSGNTIYF
>TRBV6-4|TRBJ2-1|-
CASSENSGLIREQFF
>TRBV4-1|TRBJ1-2|-
CASSQDRGRGDSNYGYTF
>TRBV20-1|TRBJ1-2|-
CSYSGYTF
>TRBV20-1|TRBJ2-7|-
CSASDRQSYEQYF
>TRBV11-2|TRBJ2-7|-
CASSLRSPYEQYF
>TRBV3-1/TRBV3-2|TRBJ2-7|-
CASSHGMPRPYEQYF
>TRBV9|TRBJ2-3|-
CASSVDGGTDTQYF
>TRBV6-2/TRBV6-3|TRBJ2-1|-
CASSFLSGRFPYNEQFF
>TRBV14|TRBJ1-2|-
CASSPKDGSAYGYTF
>TRBV11-2|TRBJ2-7|-
CASSFTAVYEQYF
>TRBV3-1/TRBV3-2|TRBJ1-6|-
CASSLARDSPLHF
>TRBV6-2/TRBV6-3|TRBJ2-7|-
CASRPLADYEQYF
>TRBV9|TRBJ2-3|-
CASSVALAGGASTDTQYF
>TRBV7-9|TRBJ2-1|-
CASSLQSLARNNEQFF
>TRBV12-3/TRBV12-4|TRBJ2-7|-
CASSGPGQGEQYF
>TRBV7-9|TRBJ2-7|-
CASSSIFRDRGCEQYF
>TRBV15|TRBJ1-4|-
CATNHNRDRNEKLFF
>TRBV4-3|TRBJ1-1|-
CASRPSTFWDAEAFF
>TRBV27|TRBJ1-6|few
CASSFGQGANSPLHF
>TRBV3-1/TRBV3-2|TRBJ2-1|-
CASSRRGGRLAGGPRWNEQFF
>TRBV4-1|TRBJ1-1|-
CASSQDGRVTEAFF
>TRBV28|TRBJ2-5|-
CASRRTYQETQYF
>TRBV10-3|TRBJ2-1|-
CAISDPTDGSYNEQFF
>TRBV28|TRBJ1-1|-
CASSSWRRTPIKWAFF